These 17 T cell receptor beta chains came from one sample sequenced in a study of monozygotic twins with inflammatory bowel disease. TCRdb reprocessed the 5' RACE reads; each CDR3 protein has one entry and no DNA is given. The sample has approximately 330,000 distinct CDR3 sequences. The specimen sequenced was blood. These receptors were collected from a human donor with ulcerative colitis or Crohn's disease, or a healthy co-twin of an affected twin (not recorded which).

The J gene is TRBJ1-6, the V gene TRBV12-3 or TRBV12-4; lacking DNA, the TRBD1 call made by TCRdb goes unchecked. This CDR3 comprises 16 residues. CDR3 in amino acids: CASSLRQFTGYSPLHF.

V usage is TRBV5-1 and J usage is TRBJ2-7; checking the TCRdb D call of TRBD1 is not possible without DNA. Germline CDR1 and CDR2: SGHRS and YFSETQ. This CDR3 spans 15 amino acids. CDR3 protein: CASRPDRTTTYEQYF.

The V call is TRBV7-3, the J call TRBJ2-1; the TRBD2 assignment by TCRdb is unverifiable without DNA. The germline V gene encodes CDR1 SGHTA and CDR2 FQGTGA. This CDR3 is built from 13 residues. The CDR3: CASSLKTSYEQFF.

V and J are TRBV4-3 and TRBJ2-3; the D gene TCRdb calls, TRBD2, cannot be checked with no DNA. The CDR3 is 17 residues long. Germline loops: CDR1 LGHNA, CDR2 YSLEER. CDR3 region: CASSSGTSGGGTDTQYF.

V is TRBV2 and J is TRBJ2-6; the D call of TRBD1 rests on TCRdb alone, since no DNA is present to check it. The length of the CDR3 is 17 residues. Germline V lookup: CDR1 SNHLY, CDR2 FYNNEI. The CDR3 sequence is CAGSRDRVISGANVLTF.

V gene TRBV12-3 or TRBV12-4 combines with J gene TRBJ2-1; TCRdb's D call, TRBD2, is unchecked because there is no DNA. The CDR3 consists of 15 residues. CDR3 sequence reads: CASSLDGGGYNEQFF.

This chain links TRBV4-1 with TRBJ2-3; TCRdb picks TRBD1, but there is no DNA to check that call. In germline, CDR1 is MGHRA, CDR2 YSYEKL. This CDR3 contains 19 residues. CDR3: CASSQDWLAGAASTDTQYF.

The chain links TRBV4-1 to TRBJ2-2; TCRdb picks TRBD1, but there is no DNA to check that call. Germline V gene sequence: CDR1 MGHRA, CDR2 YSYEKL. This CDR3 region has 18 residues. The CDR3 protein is CASSQEPISPTDTGELFF.

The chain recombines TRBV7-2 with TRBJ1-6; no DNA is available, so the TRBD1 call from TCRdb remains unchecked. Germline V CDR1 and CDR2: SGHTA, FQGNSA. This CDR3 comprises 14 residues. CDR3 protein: CASSWDRAQGALHF.

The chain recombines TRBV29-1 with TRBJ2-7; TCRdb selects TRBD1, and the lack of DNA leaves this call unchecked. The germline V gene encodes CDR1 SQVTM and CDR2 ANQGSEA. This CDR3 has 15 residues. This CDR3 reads CSVGGQGIHSYEQYF.

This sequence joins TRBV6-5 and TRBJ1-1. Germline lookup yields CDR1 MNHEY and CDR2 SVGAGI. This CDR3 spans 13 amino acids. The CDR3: CASSYAEDTEAFF.

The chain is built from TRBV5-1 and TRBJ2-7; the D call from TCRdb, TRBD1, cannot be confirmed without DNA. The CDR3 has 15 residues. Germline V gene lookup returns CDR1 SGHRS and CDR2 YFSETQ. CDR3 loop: CASSLIRGRSYEQYF. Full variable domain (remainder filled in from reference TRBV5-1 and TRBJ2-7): KAGVTQTPRYLIKTRGQQVTLSCSPISGHRSVSWYQQTPGQGLQFLFEYFSETQRNKGNFPGRFSGRQFSNSRSEMNVSTLELGDSALYLCASSLIRGRSYEQYFGPGTRLTVT.

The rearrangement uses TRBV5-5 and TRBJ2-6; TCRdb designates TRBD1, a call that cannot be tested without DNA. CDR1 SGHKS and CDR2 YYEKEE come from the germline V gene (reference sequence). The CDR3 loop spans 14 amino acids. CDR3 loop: CASKGVTGANVLTF.

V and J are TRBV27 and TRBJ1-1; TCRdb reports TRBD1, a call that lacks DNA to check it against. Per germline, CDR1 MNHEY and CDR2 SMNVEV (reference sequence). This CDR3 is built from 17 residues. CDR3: CASRTIWPGRMNTEAFF.

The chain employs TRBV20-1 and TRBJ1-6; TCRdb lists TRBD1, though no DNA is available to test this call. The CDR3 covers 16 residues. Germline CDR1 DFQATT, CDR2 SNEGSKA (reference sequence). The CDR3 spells CSARDLVGGSYSPLHF.

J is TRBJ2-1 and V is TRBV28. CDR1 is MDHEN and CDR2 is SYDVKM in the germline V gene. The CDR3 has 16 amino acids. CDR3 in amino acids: CASSTRTRESYNEQFF.

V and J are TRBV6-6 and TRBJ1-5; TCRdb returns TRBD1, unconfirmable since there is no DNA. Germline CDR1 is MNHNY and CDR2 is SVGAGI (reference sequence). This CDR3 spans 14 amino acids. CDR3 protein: CASSLGQGTEPQHF.